Below, 28 T cell receptor beta chains from the same sample are listed, as sequenced in a study of T cells after yellow fever vaccination. Each CDR3 protein is one row after TCRdb ran MiXCR on the 5' RACE reads. The table has about 300,000 distinct CDR3 sequences, roughly 9% seen once. This specimen consisted of CD4+ T cells sorted from PBMCs, obtained 5 days after the yellow fever booster vaccination. These TCRs come from a man younger than 35 who received the YFV17D yellow fever vaccine.

CDR3 region: CASSLGTFGTYEQYV. DNA of the CDR3: TGTGCCAGCAGCTTGGGTACTTTTGGCACCTACGAGCAGTACGTC. V usage is TRBV5-8 and J usage is TRBJ2-7; the D is unclear. Germline values: CDR1 SGHTS, CDR2 YDEGEE. The V end was cut by 0 bases, the J end by 2 bases, with 12 bases between. CDR3 length equals 15 residues.

V gene TRBV5-4 combines with J gene TRBJ2-1; D is perhaps TRBD1 or TRBD2 (6 bases each). In germline, CDR1 is SGHNT, CDR2 YYREEE (reference sequence). The V gene lost 7 bases and the J gene lost 7 bases, with 18 bases spanning the gap. The CDR3 contains 14 residues. The CDR3 DNA is TGTGCCAGCCTTAAGTATGGCGGGACAAATGAGCAGTTCTTC. It codes for CASLKYGGTNEQFF.

This clonotype was detected a few times. This CDR3 is CASSLAQGTETQYF. The CDR3 DNA reads TGCGCCAGCAGCTTGGCCCAGGGTACAGAGACCCAGTACTTC. The chain combines TRBV5-1 with TRBJ2-5; D perhaps matches TRBD1 (5 bases). V lost 0 bases, J lost 4 bases, and 10 bases lay in between. Looked up from germline, CDR1 is SGHRS and CDR2 is YFSETQ. The CDR3 is made up of 14 amino acids.

J is TRBJ2-2 and V is TRBV28; D is unresolved. Per germline, CDR1 MDHEN and CDR2 SYDVKM. This CDR3 has 13 amino acids. Trimming shortened V by 3 bases and J by 7 bases, and 9 bases separated the two germline ends. The CDR3 protein is CASSLAALGELFF. CDR3 bases: TGTGCCAGCAGTTTGGCAGCTCTCGGGGAGCTGTTTTTT. The full variable domain, rest sourced from reference TRBV28 and TRBJ2-2, is DVKVTQSSRYLVKRTGEKVFLECVQDMDHENMFWYRQDPGLGLRLIYFSYDVKMKEKGDIPEGYSVSREKKERFSLILESASTNQTSMYLCASSLAALGELFFGEGSRLTVL.

This clonotype has a handful of counts. This rearrangement joins TRBV5-6 to TRBJ2-1, with 8 bases matching TRBD2. Germline V gene lookup returns CDR1 SGHDT and CDR2 YYEEEE. V lost 4 bases, J lost 2 bases, and 5 bases stayed unmatched. The CDR3 has 15 amino acids. The DNA of the CDR3 is TGTGCCAGCAGCCGGGTGGGACTAGCCTACAATGAGCAGTTCTTC. Its translation is CASSRVGLAYNEQFF.

The V and J genes are TRBV4-2 and TRBJ2-5; a weak D match, TRBD2 (6 bases). V was clipped by 1 base and J by 3 bases, with 18 bases between them. Germline CDR1 reads LGHNA; CDR2 reads YNFKEQ. The CDR3 is 17 residues long. The DNA of the CDR3 is TGTGCCAGCAGCCAAGCGGGATGGCGCGGGGCGGAAGAGACCCAGTACTTC. Amino acids: CASSQAGWRGAEETQYF.

The J gene is TRBJ2-2, the V gene TRBV7-2; 7 bases align to TRBD1. This CDR3 is 14 amino acids long. The junction had 6 bases not matched to a gene; V was cut back by 4 bases and J by 7 bases. Germline V gene lookup returns CDR1 SGHTA and CDR2 FQGNSA. Here the CDR3 reads CASSSAQGIGELFF. In nucleotides, the CDR3 is TGTGCCAGCAGCTCAGCACAGGGGATCGGGGAGCTGTTTTTT. Variable domain in full (rest from reference TRBV7-2 and TRBJ2-2): GAGVSQSPSNKVTEKGKDVELRCDPISGHTALYWYRQSLGQGLEFLIYFQGNSAPDKSGLPSDRFSAERTGGSVSTLTIQRTQQEDSAVYLCASSSAQGIGELFFGEGSRLTVL.

V gene TRBV5-1 combines with J gene TRBJ2-1; D perhaps matches TRBD1 (6 bases). Germline CDR1 is SGHRS and CDR2 is YFSETQ. Trimming took off 4 bases at V and 2 bases at J, with 13 bases between the two ends. This CDR3 has 15 residues. DNA of the CDR3: TGCGCCAGCAGCCCGCAGGCAGGGGCCTACAATGAGCAGTTCTTC. This encodes CASSPQAGAYNEQFF.

Ten or more counts support this clonotype. This chain uses TRBV5-1 with TRBJ2-1; a weak D match, TRBD2 (6 bases). Germline CDR1 SGHRS, CDR2 YFSETQ. The CDR3 is made up of 14 amino acids. The germline V and J ends were trimmed by 4 bases and 6 bases, with 14 bases remaining between them. The CDR3 nucleotides read TGCGCCAGCAGCCGGGGGTCGACTCTCAATGAGCAGTTCTTC. This translates into CASSRGSTLNEQFF.

The chain carries TRBV5-1 and TRBJ2-6; D gene uncertain. The CDR3 sequence is 16 residues long. The germline gives CDR1 SGHRS, CDR2 YFSETQ. Trimming removed 4 bases at V and 0 bases at J, with 11 bases between. The CDR3 region has the DNA TGCGCCAGCAGCCCGGACCACCGCTCTGGGGCCAACGTCCTGACTTTC. This encodes CASSPDHRSGANVLTF.

The sample holds a few counts of this clonotype. CDR3 sequence: CASRHLHRGSGANVLTF. The CDR3 region has the DNA TGTGCCAGCAGGCACCTCCACAGGGGCTCTGGGGCCAACGTCCTGACTTTC. This chain links TRBV7-9 with TRBJ2-6; 7 bases agree with TRBD1. The J segment lost 0 bases and the V segment lost 6 bases, leaving 8 bases of the junction unmatched. From germline, CDR1 is SEHNR and CDR2 FQNEAQ (reference sequence). The length of the CDR3 is 17 residues.

The chain recombines TRBV9 with TRBJ2-3, with D unclear. This CDR3 spans 11 amino acids. V lost 3 bases, J lost 8 bases, and 7 bases lay in between. Germline V lookup: CDR1 SGDLS, CDR2 YYNGEE. The CDR3 reads CASSAVVTQYF. CDR3 in DNA: TGTGCCAGCAGCGCTGTCGTTACGCAGTATTTT.

At least ten counts were recorded for this clonotype. The J gene is TRBJ1-6, the V gene TRBV2; 8 nucleotides match TRBD1. CDR3 length: 14 amino acids. Unmatched junction bases numbered 9, after V lost 7 bases and J lost 10 bases. The germline gives CDR1 SNHLY, CDR2 FYNNEI. The CDR3 DNA follows: TGTGCCAGCACCATACCGGGACAGGCATCACCCCTCCACTTT. This encodes CASTIPGQASPLHF.

The rearrangement joins TRBV20-1 to TRBJ2-7; unclear D gene. Trimming stripped 0 bases from V and 0 bases from J, with 9 bases between. This CDR3 has 14 amino acids. Germline V CDR1 and CDR2: DFQATT, SNEGSKA (reference sequence). The CDR3: CSARDSQSSYEQYV. DNA for the CDR3: TGCAGTGCTAGAGATAGTCAGAGCTCCTACGAGCAGTACGTC.

In its sample, this clonotype was seen a few times. The CDR3 coding sequence is TGTGCCAGCAGCCACTCGGGACTAGCGGGCTCCTACGAGCAGTACTTC. Amino acid sequence: CASSHSGLAGSYEQYF. The V call is TRBV7-6, the J call TRBJ2-7, with TRBD2 matching 12 bases. Germline trimming cut 5 bases from V and 0 bases from J; bases unmatched to any gene: 5. Germline assignment: CDR1 SGHVS and CDR2 FNYEAQ. This CDR3 is 16 amino acids long.

This clonotype was detected a few times. The chain combines TRBV4-2 with TRBJ1-2; weak D call: TRBD1 (5 bases). The CDR3 is 12 residues long. Per the germline V gene, CDR1 is LGHNA and CDR2 is YNFKEQ. V lost 5 bases, J lost 5 bases, and 9 bases lay in between. This CDR3 reads CASSTGVYGYTF. CDR3 DNA: TGTGCCAGCAGCACGGGGGTTTATGGCTACACCTTC.

This clonotype was seen only a few times. The chain carries TRBV7-9 and TRBJ1-2; 7 bases match TRBD1. The germline CDR1 and CDR2 sequences are SEHNR and FQNEAQ (reference sequence). Losses at the gene ends were 5 bases for V and 8 bases for J; bases not matched to a gene: 5. The CDR3 sequence is 12 residues long. CDR3 DNA sequence: TGTGCCAGCAGCCCCGGGACAGAGGGCTACACCTTC. It is translated as CASSPGTEGYTF.

The V and J genes are TRBV12-3 or TRBV12-4 and TRBJ2-5; a weak D match, TRBD1 (6 bases). V shed 6 bases and J shed 1 base, with 12 bases lying between them. The CDR3 runs to 14 residues. The CDR3 loop is CASSLRGFQETQYF. For the CDR3, the DNA is TGTGCCAGCAGCCTCAGGGGTTTCCAAGAGACCCAGTACTTC.

This clonotype showed up many times. Here the CDR3 reads CASSGPRIGTDTQYF. For the CDR3, the DNA is TGCGCCAGCAGCGGCCCGCGCATCGGGACAGATACGCAGTATTTT. The rearrangement joins TRBV10-1 to TRBJ2-3, with no clear D. With 6 bases removed from V and 3 bases from J, the gap between germline ends came to 16 bases. Germline CDR1 reads WNHNN; CDR2 reads SYGVQD (reference sequence). This CDR3 has 15 amino acids.

This sequence joins TRBV5-5 and TRBJ1-2; 7 nucleotides match TRBD1. Trimming cost V 0 bases and J 3 bases; bases outside gene matches: 11. The CDR3 totals 17 residues. Germline values: CDR1 SGHKS, CDR2 YYEKEE (reference sequence). CDR3 sequence: CASSLESGQGEHYGYTF. The CDR3 DNA sequence: TGTGCCAGCAGCTTGGAATCCGGGCAGGGGGAACACTATGGCTACACCTTC.

The chain is built from TRBV6-2 or TRBV6-3 and TRBJ1-5; D gene uncertain. Germline CDR1 and CDR2: MNHEY and SVGEGT. The CDR3 is 14 amino acids. V was pared by 5 bases and J by 4 bases, with 12 bases between. The DNA for the CDR3 is TGTGCCAGCAGTCGCGGCGGGCCGAATCAGCCCCAGCATTTT. Amino acid sequence: CASSRGGPNQPQHF.

The chain couples TRBV28 to TRBJ1-5; possible D gene TRBD1, 6 bases. Germline CDR1 MDHEN, CDR2 SYDVKM. Trimming pared 6 bases from V and 11 bases from J, leaving 11 bases between. The CDR3 covers 11 residues. As DNA, the CDR3 is TGTGCCAGCAGGGCTGCAGGGGCCCAGCATTTT. This sequence encodes CASRAAGAQHF.

The chain has TRBV5-1 and TRBJ1-5; D is unclear. CDR3 length equals 14 residues. Trimming took 4 bases from V and 0 from J, leaving 8 bases between them. CDR1 and CDR2 (germline): SGHRS, YFSETQ. This CDR3 is CASSLTPSNQPQHF. Written as DNA, the CDR3 is TGCGCCAGCAGCCTGACACCTAGCAATCAGCCCCAGCATTTT. The variable domain in full, with the rest retrieved from reference TRBV5-1 and TRBJ1-5, is KAGVTQTPRYLIKTRGQQVTLSCSPISGHRSVSWYQQTPGQGLQFLFEYFSETQRNKGNFPGRFSGRQFSNSRSEMNVSTLELGDSALYLCASSLTPSNQPQHFGDGTRLSIL.

This clonotype came up a few times. The conserved final phenylalanine or tryptophan is absent from the CDR3, which likely points to a read error. No DNA is shown, since the ends of the CDR3 on it are uncertain; the CDR3 is the one TCRdb lists. This chain uses TRBV2 with TRBJ1-1; TRBD1 reflects the table's D call only, with no check against the DNA. In germline, CDR1 is SNHLY, CDR2 FYNNEI. Both ends counted, the CDR3 spans 9 residues. CDR3: CASSDRAGV.

The chain couples TRBV9 to TRBJ2-6, with 7 bases lining up with TRBD2. J gave up 3 bases and V 4 bases, and 10 bases lay outside the gene matches. From germline, CDR1 is SGDLS and CDR2 YYNGEE. This CDR3 has 17 amino acids. The CDR3 loop reads CASSPHGEGSGANVLTF. The CDR3 coding sequence is TGTGCCAGCAGCCCCCACGGGGAGGGAAGTGGGGCCAACGTCCTGACTTTC.

The chain uses TRBV2 and TRBJ1-6; 8 nucleotides line up with TRBD1. Looked up from germline, CDR1 is SNHLY and CDR2 is FYNNEI. The CDR3 length is 14 residues. V lost 5 bases to trimming and J lost 9 bases; unmatched junction nucleotides: 6. Here the CDR3 DNA reads TGTGCCAGCAGTACCGACAGGGGTGGTTCACCCCTCCACTTT. It specifies CASSTDRGGSPLHF.

This clonotype was observed at least ten times. The J gene is TRBJ1-5, the V gene TRBV12-3 or TRBV12-4; D unclear. V lost 7 bases, J lost 4 bases, and 11 bases lay in between. CDR3 length: 13 amino acids. This chain's CDR3 is CASTPGQNQPQHF. The CDR3 DNA reads as TGTGCCAGCACCCCGGGCCAGAATCAGCCCCAGCATTTT.

The chain has TRBV5-1 and TRBJ1-1; perhaps TRBD1 as D (5 bases). Germline V gene sequence: CDR1 SGHRS, CDR2 YFSETQ. V lost 3 bases and J lost 1, with 16 bases in between. This CDR3 has 16 amino acids. The CDR3, as DNA: TGCGCCAGCAGCTGGATGGAGAGACAGCCGAACACTGAAGCTTTCTTT. The encoded protein is CASSWMERQPNTEAFF. Together with reference TRBV5-1 and TRBJ1-1, the CDR3 gives the full variable domain: KAGVTQTPRYLIKTRGQQVTLSCSPISGHRSVSWYQQTPGQGLQFLFEYFSETQRNKGNFPGRFSGRQFSNSRSEMNVSTLELGDSALYLCASSWMERQPNTEAFFGQGTRLTVV.